The 2 T cell receptor beta chains below all came from one sample that was sequenced in a study of Ad26.COV2.S vaccination and SARS-CoV-2 variants. Documented treatment: some 19 received Ad26.COV2.S at low or high dose, single or two shots; 5 received placebo; per-sample allocation not given. Sampling was done on day 63 after the first vaccine or placebo injection. Assay used: immunoSEQ multiplex PCR; TCRdb lists only in-frame clones, some missing. This sample has around 320,000 clones, with roughly 91% found just once. The source was peripheral blood, collected in a trial of Ad26.COV2.S vaccine versus placebo. Receptors originate from a person between 18 and 60 years old who received the Ad26.COV2.S COVID-19 vaccine or a placebo.

This chain joins TRBV7-2 and TRBJ1-5; D is uncertain. V shed 1 base and J shed 3 bases, with 10 bases lying between them. Germline V gives CDR1 SGHTA, CDR2 FQGNSA. CDR3 length: 15 amino acids. The chain's CDR3 is CASSLGTRYNQPQHF. The CDR3 nucleotides are TGTGCCAGCAGCTTAGGGACCCGCTACAATCAGCCCCAGCATTTT.

This clone was found once. The gene calls are TRBV2 and TRBJ1-2; 9 bases are shared with TRBD1. With 5 bases clipped from V and 2 bases from J, the junction kept 3 bases outside the gene matches. CDR1 and CDR2 from the germline V gene are SNHLY and FYNNEI. The CDR3 sequence is 14 residues long. This CDR3 is CASSPGTGNYGYTF. CDR3 sequence (DNA): TGTGCCAGCAGTCCCGGGACAGGGAACTATGGCTACACCTTC.